This TCR beta chain emerged from a study of T cell responses to AZD1222 COVID-19 vaccine. Comment on this clone: What it binds is not known. The identical CDR3 is also encoded by other nucleotide sequences in the sample.

V gave up 0 bases and J gave up 0 bases, with 4 bases separating them. Looked up from germline, CDR1 is SGDLS and CDR2 is YYNGEE. This CDR3 is 14 amino acids long. Sequenced by immunoSEQ multiplex PCR; TCRdb stores in-frame clones only, minus some. Here the sample spans 70,000 to 95,000 clones, less than 95% being singletons. The study's findings and limits: Clonal diversity was possibly underestimated; the donors were predominantly white British and more often female.

The source was peripheral blood, collected 28 days after the second AZD1222 dose. The rearrangement uses TRBV9 and TRBJ1-5, with D unclear. The receptor was isolated from an adult who received the AZD1222 COVID-19 vaccine. CDR3 bases: TGTGCCAGCAGCGTAGGGGGTAGCAATCAGCCCCAGCATTTT. Its protein is CASSVGGSNQPQHF.